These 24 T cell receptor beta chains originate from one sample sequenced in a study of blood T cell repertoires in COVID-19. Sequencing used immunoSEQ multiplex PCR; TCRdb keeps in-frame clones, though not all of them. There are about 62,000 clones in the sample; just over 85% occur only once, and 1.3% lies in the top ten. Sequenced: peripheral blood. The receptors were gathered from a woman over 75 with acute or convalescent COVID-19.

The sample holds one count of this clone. CDR3 region: CASSSAGGGTLSGSGYTF. CDR3 DNA sequence: TGTGCCAGCAGCTCCGCCGGAGGGGGCACACTATCTGGTTCGGGCTACACCTTC. V gene TRBV7-9 combines with J gene TRBJ1-2; 7 bases are a match to TRBD1. Germline V gives CDR1 SEHNR, CDR2 FQNEAQ (reference sequence). This CDR3 is built from 18 residues. V lost 4 bases, J lost 8 bases, and 22 bases stayed unmatched.

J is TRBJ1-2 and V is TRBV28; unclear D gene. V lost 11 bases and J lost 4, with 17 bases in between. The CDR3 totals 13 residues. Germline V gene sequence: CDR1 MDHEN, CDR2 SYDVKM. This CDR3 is CAVSMEGGYGYTF. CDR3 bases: TGTGCCGTTTCCATGGAGGGAGGCTATGGCTACACCTTC.

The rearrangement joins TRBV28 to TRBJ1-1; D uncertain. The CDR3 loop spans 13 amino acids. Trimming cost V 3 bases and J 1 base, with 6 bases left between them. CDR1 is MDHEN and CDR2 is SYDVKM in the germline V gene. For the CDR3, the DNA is TGTGCCAGCAGTTTTAGCAGGAACACTGAAGCTTTCTTT. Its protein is CASSFSRNTEAFF.

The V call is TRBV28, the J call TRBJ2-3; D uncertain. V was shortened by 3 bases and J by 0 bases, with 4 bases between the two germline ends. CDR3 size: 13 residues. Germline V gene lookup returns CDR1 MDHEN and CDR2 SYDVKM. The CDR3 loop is CASSLSSTDTQYF. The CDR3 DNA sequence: TGTGCCAGCAGTTTGAGTAGCACAGATACGCAGTATTTT.

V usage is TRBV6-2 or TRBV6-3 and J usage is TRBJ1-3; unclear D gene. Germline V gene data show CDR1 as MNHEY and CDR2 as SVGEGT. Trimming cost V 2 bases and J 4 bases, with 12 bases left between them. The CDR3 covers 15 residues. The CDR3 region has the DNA TGTGCCAGCAGTTACGGGCCTGCGAGAGGAAACACCATATATTTT. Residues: CASSYGPARGNTIYF.

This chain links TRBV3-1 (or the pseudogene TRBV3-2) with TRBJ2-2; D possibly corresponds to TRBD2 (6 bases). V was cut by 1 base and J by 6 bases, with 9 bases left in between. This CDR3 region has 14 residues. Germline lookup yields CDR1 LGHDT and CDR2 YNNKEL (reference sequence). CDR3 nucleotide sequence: TGTGCCAGCAGCCAAGGGCCGGGGGCCGGGGAGCTGTTTTTT. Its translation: CASSQGPGAGELFF.

The CDR3 is CASSRDRGNEQYF. For the CDR3, the DNA is TGTGCCAGCAGTCGGGACAGGGGAAACGAGCAGTACTTC. The chain recombines TRBV6-5 with TRBJ2-7; 10 bases line up with TRBD1. CDR3 length: 13 amino acids. V gave up 5 bases and J gave up 5 bases; unmatched junction bases: 3. Germline V gives CDR1 MNHEY, CDR2 SVGAGI.

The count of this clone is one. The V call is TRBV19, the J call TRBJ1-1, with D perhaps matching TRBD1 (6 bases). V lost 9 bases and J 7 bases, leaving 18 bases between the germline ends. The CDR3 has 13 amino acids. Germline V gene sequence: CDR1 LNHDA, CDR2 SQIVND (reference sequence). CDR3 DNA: TGTGCCAGCCTCGTGCCGGGGGGCATTGAAGCTTTCTTT. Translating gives CASLVPGGIEAFF.

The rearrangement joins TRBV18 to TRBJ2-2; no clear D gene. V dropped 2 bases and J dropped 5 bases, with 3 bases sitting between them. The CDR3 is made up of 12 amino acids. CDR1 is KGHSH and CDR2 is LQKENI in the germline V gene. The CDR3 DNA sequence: TGTGCCAGCTCACCAGAGACCGGGGAGCTGTTTTTT. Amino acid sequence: CASSPETGELFF.

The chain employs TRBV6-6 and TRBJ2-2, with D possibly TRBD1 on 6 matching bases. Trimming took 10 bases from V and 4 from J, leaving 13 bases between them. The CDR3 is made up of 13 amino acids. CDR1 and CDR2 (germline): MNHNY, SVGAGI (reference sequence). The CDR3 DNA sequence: TGTGCCACCGCCCAGGGGACCACCGGGGAGCTGTTTTTT. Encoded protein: CATAQGTTGELFF.

The CDR3 region is CAWTSLGDRGGYTF. In DNA, the CDR3 is TGTGCCTGGACCTCGTTGGGGGACAGGGGAGGCTACACCTTC. This rearrangement joins TRBV30 to TRBJ1-2; 10 nucleotides agree with TRBD1. Germline V gene data show CDR1 as GTSNPN and CDR2 as SVGIG (reference sequence). V lost 4 bases to trimming and J lost 8 bases; unmatched junction nucleotides: 10. The length of the CDR3 is 14 residues.

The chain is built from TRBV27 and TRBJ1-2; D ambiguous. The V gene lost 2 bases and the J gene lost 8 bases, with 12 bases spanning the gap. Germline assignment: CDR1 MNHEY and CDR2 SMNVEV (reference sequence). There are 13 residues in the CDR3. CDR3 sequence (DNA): TGTGCCAGCAGTTTAAAAGAGGGATACGGCTACACCTTC. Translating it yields CASSLKEGYGYTF.

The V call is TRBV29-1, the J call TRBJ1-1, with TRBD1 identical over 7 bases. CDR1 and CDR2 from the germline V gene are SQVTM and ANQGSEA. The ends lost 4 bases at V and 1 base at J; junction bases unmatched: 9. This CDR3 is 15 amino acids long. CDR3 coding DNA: TGCAGCGTTGTCCTAGGGGCAGGGGGGAACACTGAAGCTTTCTTT. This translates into CSVVLGAGGNTEAFF. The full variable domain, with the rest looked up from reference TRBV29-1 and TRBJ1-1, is SAVISQKPSRDICQRGTSLTIQCQVDSQVTMMFWYRQQPGQSLTLIATANQGSEATYESGFVIDKFPISRPNLTFSTLTVSNMSPEDSSIYLCSVVLGAGGNTEAFFGQGTRLTVV.

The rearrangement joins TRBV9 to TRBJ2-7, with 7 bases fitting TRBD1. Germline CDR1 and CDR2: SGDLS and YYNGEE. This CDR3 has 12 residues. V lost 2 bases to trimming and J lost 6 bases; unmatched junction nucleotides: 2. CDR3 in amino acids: CASSVTGVEQYF. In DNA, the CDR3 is TGTGCCAGCAGCGTCACAGGGGTCGAGCAGTACTTC.

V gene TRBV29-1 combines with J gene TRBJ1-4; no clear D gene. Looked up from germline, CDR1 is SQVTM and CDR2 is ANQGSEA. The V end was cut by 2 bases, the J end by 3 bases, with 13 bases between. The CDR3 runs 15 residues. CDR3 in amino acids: CSVERPAGPNEKLFF. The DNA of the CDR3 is TGCAGCGTTGAACGGCCAGCAGGTCCTAATGAAAAACTGTTTTTT.

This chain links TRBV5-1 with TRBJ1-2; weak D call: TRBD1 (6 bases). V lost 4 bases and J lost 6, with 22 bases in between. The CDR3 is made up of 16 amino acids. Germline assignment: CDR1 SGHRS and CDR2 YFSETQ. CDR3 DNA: TGCGCCAGCAGCCTTGAAACAGGGACCCTCTTTGATGGCTACACCTTC. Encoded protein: CASSLETGTLFDGYTF.

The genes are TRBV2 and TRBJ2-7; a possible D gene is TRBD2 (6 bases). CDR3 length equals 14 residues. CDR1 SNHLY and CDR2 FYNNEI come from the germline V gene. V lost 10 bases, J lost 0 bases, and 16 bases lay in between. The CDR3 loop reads CATRQRATSYEQYF. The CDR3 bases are TGTGCCACTCGCCAGCGGGCAACCTCCTACGAGCAGTACTTC.

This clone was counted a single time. The CDR3: CASSQQGGPQHF. CDR3 nucleotides: TGTGCCAGCAGCCAACAGGGAGGGCCCCAGCATTTT. The chain has TRBV3-1 (or the pseudogene TRBV3-2) and TRBJ1-5, with D tentatively TRBD1 (5 bases). The length of the CDR3 is 12 residues. From germline, CDR1 is LGHDT and CDR2 YNNKEL (reference sequence). V lost 2 bases, J lost 9 bases, and 8 bases lay in between.

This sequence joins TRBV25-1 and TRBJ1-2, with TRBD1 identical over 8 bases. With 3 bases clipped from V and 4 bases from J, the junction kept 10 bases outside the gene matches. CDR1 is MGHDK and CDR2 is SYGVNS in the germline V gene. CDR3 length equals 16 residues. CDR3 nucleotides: TGTGCCAGCAGTGACCCCGGACAGGGATCTTCCTATGGCTACACCTTC. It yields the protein CASSDPGQGSSYGYTF.

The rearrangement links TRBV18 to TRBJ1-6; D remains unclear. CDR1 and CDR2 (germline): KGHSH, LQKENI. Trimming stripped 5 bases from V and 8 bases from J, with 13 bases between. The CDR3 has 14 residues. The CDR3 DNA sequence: TGTGCCAGCTCAAGTGCCCTTCAGGATTCACCCCTCCACTTT. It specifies CASSSALQDSPLHF.

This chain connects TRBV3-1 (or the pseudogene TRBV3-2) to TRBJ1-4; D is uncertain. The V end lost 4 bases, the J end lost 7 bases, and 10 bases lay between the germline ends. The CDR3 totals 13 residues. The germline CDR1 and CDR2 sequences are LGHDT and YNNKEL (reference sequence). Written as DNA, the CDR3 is TGTGCCAGCAGCCCTCGCAACACTGAAAAACTGTTTTTT. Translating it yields CASSPRNTEKLFF.

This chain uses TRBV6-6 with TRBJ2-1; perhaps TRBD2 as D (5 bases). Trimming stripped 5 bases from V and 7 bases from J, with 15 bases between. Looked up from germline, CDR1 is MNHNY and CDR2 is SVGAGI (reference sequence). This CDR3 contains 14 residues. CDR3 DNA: TGTGCCAGCAGTACCGGGTCCAGAGGGAATGAGCAGTTCTTC. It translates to CASSTGSRGNEQFF.

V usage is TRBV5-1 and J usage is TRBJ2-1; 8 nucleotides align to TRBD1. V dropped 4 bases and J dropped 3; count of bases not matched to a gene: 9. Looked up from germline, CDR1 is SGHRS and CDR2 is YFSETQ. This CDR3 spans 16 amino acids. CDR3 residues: CASSPSDRGDYNEQFF. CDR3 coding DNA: TGCGCCAGCAGCCCCAGTGACAGGGGTGACTACAATGAGCAGTTCTTC.

The CDR3 coding sequence is TGTGCCAGCACCGTCGGAACAACAGGGGGTTTGGAGACCCAGTACTTC. Translated: CASTVGTTGGLETQYF. The gene calls are TRBV7-6 and TRBJ2-5; the match to TRBD1 covers 8 bases. V shed 7 bases, J shed 5 bases, and the junction held 15 bases outside the gene matches. Germline V gives CDR1 SGHVS, CDR2 FNYEAQ. The length of the CDR3 is 16 residues. Full variable domain (missing parts from reference TRBV7-6 and TRBJ2-5): GAGVSQSPRYKVTKRGQDVALRCDPISGHVSLYWYRQALGQGPEFLTYFNYEAQQDKSGLPNDRFSAERPEGSISTLTIQRTEQRDSAMYRCASTVGTTGGLETQYFGPGTRLLVL.